This TCR beta chain was observed in a study of blood T cells in healthy people across ages. The second PCR ran roughly 6 to 11 cycles with a sample-barcoded 5' primer and J-beta primers. MiXCR was run by TCRdb on the 5' RACE reads, yielding one entry per CDR3 protein. This repertoire shows 850,000 to 1,000,000 distinct CDR3 sequences, roughly 51% found once; its top ten account for roughly a fifth. Unmatched junction bases numbered 8, after V lost 0 bases and J lost 5 bases. Germline loops: CDR1 DFQATT, CDR2 SNEGSKA (reference sequence). The CDR3 consists of 15 residues. The rearrangement joins TRBV20-1 to TRBJ2-5, with 8 bases aligning to TRBD1. The sample taken for sequencing was blood. This TCR was sampled from a woman aged 55 to 70 in good health. CDR3 in DNA: TGCAGTGCTAGAGATCACAGGGGGATTCGGGAGACCCAGTACTTC. Translating gives CSARDHRGIRETQYF.